The source of this TCR beta chain is a study of T cell changes during pregnancy in multiple sclerosis. Libraries were prepared by immunoSEQ multiplex PCR; TCRdb keeps only in-frame clonotypes and omits some of them. The sample holds about 70,000 clones, about 94% seen once. The sample in question was peripheral blood, obtained in the third trimester of pregnancy. The source of this sequence is a female donor with multiple sclerosis, enrolled in a pregnancy study.

In DNA form, the CDR3 reads TGTGCCAGCAGCTTATTATCGGAGTTCGGCTCTGGAAACACCATATATTTT. Translating gives CASSLLSEFGSGNTIYF. This chain connects TRBV7-9 to TRBJ1-3; D gene unclear. Germline lookup yields CDR1 SEHNR and CDR2 FQNEAQ (reference sequence). There are 17 residues in the CDR3. V dropped 2 bases and J dropped 0 bases, with 14 bases sitting between them.